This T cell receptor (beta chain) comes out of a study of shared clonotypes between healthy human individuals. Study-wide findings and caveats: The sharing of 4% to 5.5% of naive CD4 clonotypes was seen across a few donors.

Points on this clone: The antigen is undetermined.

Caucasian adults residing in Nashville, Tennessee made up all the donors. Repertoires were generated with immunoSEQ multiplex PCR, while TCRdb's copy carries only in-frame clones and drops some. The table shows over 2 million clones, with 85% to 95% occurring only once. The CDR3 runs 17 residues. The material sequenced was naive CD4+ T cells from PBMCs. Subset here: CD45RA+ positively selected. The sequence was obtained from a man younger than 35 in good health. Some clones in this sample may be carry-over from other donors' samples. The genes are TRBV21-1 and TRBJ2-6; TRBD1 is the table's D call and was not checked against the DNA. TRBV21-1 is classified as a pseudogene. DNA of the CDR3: TGTGCCAGCAGCAACGGGACAGGGGGTCCTGGGGCCAACGTCCTGACTTTC. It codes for CASSNGTGGPGANVLTF.